This T cell receptor (beta chain) was profiled in a study of blood T cell repertoires in COVID-19. The age range of participants was about 18 to 100 years, with residence in fewer than 25 US areas. Data came from immunoSEQ multiplex PCR; TCRdb stores just in-frame clones and leaves some out. The sample shows approximately 220,000 clones, about nine tenths of them seen only once. J lost 12 bases, V lost 4 bases, and 6 bases had no gene match. The CDR3 is 12 amino acids. Germline loops: CDR1 SGHTA, CDR2 FQGTGA. The chain has TRBV7-3 and TRBJ1-2; 9 bases fit TRBD1. The sequence derives from a woman in her thirties or forties with acute COVID-19. The sequenced sample was PBMCs or T cells enriched from blood (not recorded which). CDR3 nucleotides: TGTGCCAGCAGCTCAGGGGACAGGGAACACACCTTC. Its protein product is CASSSGDREHTF.